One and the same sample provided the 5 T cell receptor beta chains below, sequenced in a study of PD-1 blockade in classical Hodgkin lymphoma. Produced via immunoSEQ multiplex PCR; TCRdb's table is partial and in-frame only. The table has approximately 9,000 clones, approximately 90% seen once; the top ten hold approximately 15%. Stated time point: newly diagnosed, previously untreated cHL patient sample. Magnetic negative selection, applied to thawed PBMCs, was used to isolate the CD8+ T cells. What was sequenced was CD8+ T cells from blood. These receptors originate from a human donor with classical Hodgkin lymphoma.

In DNA, the CDR3 is TGTGCCAGCAGCGAACTAGCGGACGCCTACGAGCAGTACTTC. Translation gives CASSELADAYEQYF. This chain uses TRBV6-5 with TRBJ2-7; 8 bases agree with TRBD2. Per the germline V gene, CDR1 is MNHEY and CDR2 is SVGAGI. Trimming took 6 bases from V and 2 from J; bases not matched to a gene: 6. The CDR3 has 14 residues.

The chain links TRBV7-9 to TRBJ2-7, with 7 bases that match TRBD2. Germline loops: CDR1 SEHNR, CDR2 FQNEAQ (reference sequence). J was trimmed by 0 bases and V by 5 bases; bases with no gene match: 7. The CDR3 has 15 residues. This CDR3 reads CASSPPSGASYEQYF. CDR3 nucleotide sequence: TGTGCCAGCAGCCCCCCAAGCGGGGCCTCCTACGAGCAGTACTTC. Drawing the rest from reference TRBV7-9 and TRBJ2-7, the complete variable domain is DTGVSQNPRHKITKRGQNVTFRCDPISEHNRLYWYRQTLGQGPEFLTYFQNEAQLEKSRLLSDRFSAERPKGSFSTLEIQRTEQGDSAMYLCASSPPSGASYEQYFGPGTRLTVT.

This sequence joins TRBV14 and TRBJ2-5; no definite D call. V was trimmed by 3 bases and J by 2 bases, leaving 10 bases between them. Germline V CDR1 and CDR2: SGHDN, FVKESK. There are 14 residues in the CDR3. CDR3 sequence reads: CASSHRQTQETQYF. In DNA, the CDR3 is TGTGCCAGCAGCCACCGGCAAACTCAAGAGACCCAGTACTTC.

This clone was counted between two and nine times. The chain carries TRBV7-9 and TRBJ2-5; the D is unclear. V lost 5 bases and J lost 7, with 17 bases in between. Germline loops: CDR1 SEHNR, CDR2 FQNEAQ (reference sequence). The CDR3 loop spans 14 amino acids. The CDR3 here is CASSPGPYVGTQYF. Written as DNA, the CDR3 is TGTGCCAGCAGCCCCGGACCCTACGTTGGGACCCAGTACTTC.

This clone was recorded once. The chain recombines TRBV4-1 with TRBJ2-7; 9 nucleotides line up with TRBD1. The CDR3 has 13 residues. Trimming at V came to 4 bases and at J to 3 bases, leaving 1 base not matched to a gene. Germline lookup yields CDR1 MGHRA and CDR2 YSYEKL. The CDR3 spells CASSLGQGYEQYF. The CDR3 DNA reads TGCGCCAGCAGCCTGGGACAGGGCTACGAGCAGTACTTC.